Shown below are 8 T cell receptor beta chains from a single sample sequenced in a study of T-cell reconstitution after alpha-beta-depleted transplantation in children. Preparation of the TCRbeta library involved a method that used unique molecular identifiers. MiXCR, applied by TCRdb to the PCR reads, yields one record per CDR3 protein. The sample records about 610,000 distinct CDR3 sequences, more than 9% being singletons. The sample here was PBMCs from the stem cell graft donor, taken from the stem cell graft. The receptors were sampled from a human donor who donated a stem cell graft to a child with acute myeloid leukemia.

The chain couples TRBV20-1 to TRBJ2-2; 14 nucleotides align to TRBD2. Unmatched junction bases numbered 7, after V lost 5 bases and J lost 5 bases. Germline loops: CDR1 DFQATT, CDR2 SNEGSKA (reference sequence). This CDR3 has 16 amino acids. The CDR3 loop reads CSASGTSGSRTGELFF. In DNA form, the CDR3 reads TGCAGTGCTTCCGGGACTAGCGGGAGCCGAACCGGGGAGCTGTTTTTT.

This clonotype came up a few times. The chain employs TRBV24-1 and TRBJ1-5; D might be TRBD1 (6 bases). Germline V CDR1 and CDR2: KGHDR, SFDVKD. V was shortened by 7 bases and J by 4 bases, with 13 bases between the two germline ends. The CDR3 is made up of 14 amino acids. The CDR3 spells CATSNWGANQPQHF. CDR3 DNA: TGTGCCACCAGCAACTGGGGGGCGAATCAGCCCCAGCATTTT.

The CDR3 DNA reads TGCGCCAGCAGCTATCGGGTCGCGAACACCGGGGAGCTGTTTTTT. Its translation is CASSYRVANTGELFF. V gene TRBV5-1 combines with J gene TRBJ2-2; no reliable D call. The CDR3 is 15 amino acids. Trimming removed 3 bases from V and 0 bases from J, with 9 bases in between. The germline V gene encodes CDR1 SGHRS and CDR2 YFSETQ.

In this sample, this clonotype turned up a few times. The CDR3 loop reads CASSLVSAGYTF. The DNA for the CDR3 is TGTGCCAGCAGTTTAGTAAGTGCTGGCTACACCTTC. The rearrangement uses TRBV12-3 or TRBV12-4 and TRBJ1-2; D remains ambiguous. The CDR3 contains 12 residues. Trimming left V 1 base short and J 7 bases short, with 7 bases between.

The V call is TRBV12-3 or TRBV12-4, the J call TRBJ1-4; the D gene is possibly TRBD1 (5 bases). The CDR3 loop spans 14 amino acids. The germline V and J ends were trimmed by 6 bases and 4 bases, with 12 bases remaining between them. The CDR3: CASSIGTDNEKLFF. For the CDR3, the DNA is TGTGCCAGCAGCATCGGGACGGATAATGAAAAACTGTTTTTT.

This clonotype was picked up many times. The gene calls are TRBV21-1 and TRBJ2-1; no DNA check was done on the table's D call, TRBD2. TRBV21-1 corresponds to a pseudogene. CDR3 size: 14 residues. The CDR3 loop reads CASWSSGPYNEQFF. DNA for the CDR3: TGTGCCAGCTGGTCTAGCGGCCCCTACAATGAGCAGTTCTTC.

The chain carries TRBV7-2 and TRBJ2-1; 7 bases are shared with TRBD1. The CDR3 runs to 14 residues. The germline CDR1 and CDR2 sequences are SGHTA and FQGNSA. Trimming took 6 bases from V and 6 from J; bases not matched to a gene: 8. CDR3 in DNA: TGTGCCAGCAGAATAGGGGGCGCGGGCAATGAGCAGTTCTTC. Translation gives CASRIGGAGNEQFF.

This chain links TRBV7-9 with TRBJ2-1; D is perhaps TRBD1 (5 bases). The germline gives CDR1 SEHNR, CDR2 FQNEAQ (reference sequence). With 1 base removed from V and 6 bases from J, the gap between germline ends came to 13 bases. The length of the CDR3 is 15 residues. The DNA of the CDR3 is TGTGCCAGCAGCTTAGAAGCAGGGAACGGCAATGAGCAGTTCTTC. It specifies CASSLEAGNGNEQFF.